This TCR beta chain was profiled in a study of blood T cells in healthy people across ages. Notes on the study in general: Donor CMV status was unknown, possibly confounding expanded clonotype changes.

Samples each had at least 5.5 micrograms of total RNA extracted. PCR was performed a second time for roughly 7 to 11 cycles using a sample-barcoded 5' primer and a J-beta primer mix. TCRdb redid the calling of the 5' RACE reads with MiXCR, one entry per CDR3 protein. This sample has about 1.6 million distinct CDR3 sequences, with 30% to 35% found just once. As to this clonotype: The antigen is undetermined.

Trimming took 2 bases from V and 0 from J; bases not matched to a gene: 12. CDR3 length: 19 amino acids. The TCR sequence derives from a woman between 25 and 40 years old in good health. The sequenced sample consisted of blood. The gene calls are TRBV12-3 or TRBV12-4 and TRBJ2-3; 9 bases are shared with TRBD2. The CDR3 DNA reads TGTGCCAGCAGTTTAAGTAAGCTAGCGGGGTATACTAGCACAGATACGCAGTATTTT. It yields the protein CASSLSKLAGYTSTDTQYF.